This TCR beta chain stems from a study of identifying expanded T cells in peripheral blood. This CDR3 region has 14 residues. Germline V gives CDR1 MNHEY, CDR2 SVGAGI. Between the trimmed V and J ends, which lost 6 bases and 0 bases, there was a span of 9 bases. Sequencing was performed with immunoSEQ multiplex PCR; in TCRdb, only in-frame clones are kept and a portion is missing. The repertoire includes 80,000 to 90,000 clones, 70% to 90% of them detected once, and roughly 5.9% sits in the top ten. Sequencing used blood. The chain combines TRBV6-5 with TRBJ1-5; possible D gene TRBD1, 5 bases. The source is a person aged 18 to 70 in good health. The CDR3 loop is CASRETGSNQPQHF. The CDR3 nucleotides read TGTGCCAGCAGGGAAACAGGTAGCAATCAGCCCCAGCATTTT.